This T cell receptor (beta chain) stems from a study of blood T cell repertoires in COVID-19. On the study more broadly: Samples representing acute and convalescent COVID-19 were sourced from the United States, Italy and Spain. Sources were T cells, B-cell-depleted T cells, or PBMCs; the material itself was cDNA or gDNA.

Source study methods: Amplification of reference gene primers was used by the study to estimate nucleated cell counts. Some clones are missing from TCRdb's copy, which holds only in-frame ones; the method was immunoSEQ multiplex PCR. The V and J calls and clone size are taken from that table; D and trimming were inferred from the DNA. The table includes more than 70,000 clones, around 89% detected once. Germline V gene sequence: CDR1 SGHVS, CDR2 FQNEAQ. Trimming removed 5 bases from V and 8 bases from J, with 15 bases in between. This CDR3 is 14 amino acids long. The rearrangement joins TRBV7-8 to TRBJ1-4; no firm D call. Sequencing was performed on peripheral blood. This receptor was taken from a middle-aged man with acute or convalescent COVID-19. CDR3 DNA: TGTGCCAGCAGCACCGCGCAAGTACAGGAAAAACTGTTTTTT. It yields the protein CASSTAQVQEKLFF.